This TCR beta chain was identified in a study of blood T cell repertoires in COVID-19. Looking at the study overall: PBMCs, B-cell-depleted T cells, or T cells were the source of the cDNA or gDNA that made up the material.

Authors' data handling: Estimates of nucleated cell counts were drawn from the amplification of reference gene primers. TCRdb keeps only in-frame clones here, not all; method: immunoSEQ multiplex PCR. V and J calls and clone size are those listed in that table; D and trimming were worked out from the DNA. Altogether under 100,000 clones are present, around 87% being singletons, with the ten largest covering 17%. Germline CDR1 reads SGHAT; CDR2 reads FQNNGV. The CDR3 spans 14 residues. With V trimmed by 7 bases and J by 3 bases, 8 bases remained unmatched. The source is a human donor in a cohort sampled during active COVID-19. The chain uses TRBV11-2 and TRBJ1-1; 7 nucleotides align to TRBD1. Sequencing input: peripheral blood. CDR3 protein: CASKTGQQYTEAFF. CDR3 sequence (DNA): TGTGCCAGCAAGACGGGACAGCAATACACTGAAGCTTTCTTT.